These 3 T cell receptor beta chains originate from one sample sequenced in a study of CD8+ T cells in alopecia areata. As for treatment: oral pan-JAK inhibitor, 5-10 mg twice daily. TCR sequencing used cDNA made by reverse transcription of extracted RNA. Profiling relied on immunoSEQ multiplex PCR, and the TCRdb table lists in-frame clones only, not all of them. The sample carries over 100,000 clones, about 50% recorded once. This specimen consisted of CD4+ T cells sorted from blood, obtained at week 4, from a patient treated with tofacitinib. The receptors derive from a human donor with alopecia areata.

This clone has a handful of counts. This chain links TRBV10-3 with TRBJ1-1, with D perhaps TRBD1 (5 bases). Per germline, CDR1 ENHRY and CDR2 SYGVKD. V lost 5 bases and J 0 bases, leaving 10 bases between the germline ends. The CDR3 extends over 14 amino acids. CDR3: CAISRDGMNTEAFF. DNA for the CDR3: TGTGCCATCAGTCGGGACGGAATGAACACTGAAGCTTTCTTT.

This rearrangement joins TRBV6-6 to TRBJ2-3; TRBD2 matches at 13 bases. The CDR3 is 15 amino acids. V trimming: 6 bases; J trimming: 4 bases; junction bases outside the gene matches: 4. Germline V gene sequence: CDR1 MNHNY, CDR2 SVGAGI (reference sequence). DNA of the CDR3: TGTGCCAGCAGGACACTAGCGGGGGGGGCAGATACGCAGTATTTT. Translation gives CASRTLAGGADTQYF.

This clone came up a few times. V is TRBV30 and J is TRBJ1-3, with no clear D. Germline assignment: CDR1 GTSNPN and CDR2 SVGIG (reference sequence). This CDR3 is 11 amino acids long. Trimming took off 3 bases at V and 0 bases at J, with 0 bases between the two ends. The CDR3 region has the DNA TGTGCCTGGAGCTCTGGAAACACCATATATTTT. Amino acid sequence: CAWSSGNTIYF.